Listed here are 31 T cell receptor beta chains from one sample, sequenced in a study of vaccination and CD4 T cells after COVID-19. Their antigen targets remain unknown. This sample's time point: late sampling 161 to 241 days after vaccination in a few convalescent patients. Regarding treatment: approximately nine-day PBMC culture with coronavirus spike peptide pools or control peptides (ViraFEST assay). Cultured CD4+ T-cell DNA underwent Oncomine TCR Beta short-read sequencing. In TCRdb, the PCR reads were re-called with MiXCR into one record per CDR3 protein. The repertoire has tens of thousands of distinct CDR3 sequences, about 31% of them found once; the top ten carry about an eighth. The sequencing used CD4+ T cells from blood, cultured in vitro, collected about 7 months after SARS-CoV-2 vaccination. These receptors originate from a human donor who had recovered from COVID-19.

This clonotype was seen a handful of times. The gene calls are TRBV7-9 and TRBJ2-3, with D perhaps matching TRBD2 (6 bases). Germline values: CDR1 SEHNR, CDR2 FQNEAQ (reference sequence). CDR3 length: 15 amino acids. Trimming left V 8 bases short and J 0 bases short, with 15 bases between. DNA of the CDR3: TGTGCCAGCTCAAGGCGGGGTGTGAGCACAGATACGCAGTATTTT. Its protein product is CASSRRGVSTDTQYF.

This clonotype was observed a handful of times. This rearrangement joins TRBV20-1 to TRBJ2-3; 7 bases are shared with TRBD2. The trim removed 1 base at V and 6 bases at J, leaving 16 bases unmatched. Germline CDR1 is DFQATT and CDR2 is SNEGSKA (reference sequence). The CDR3 runs to 17 residues. The CDR3 DNA sequence: TGCAGTGCTAGAGCCCCTAGCGGCGAATTATCGGCGGATACGCAGTATTTT. Translating it yields CSARAPSGELSADTQYF.

The genes are TRBV6-5 and TRBJ2-7; D ambiguous. CDR3 length: 14 residues. Germline CDR1 and CDR2: MNHEY and SVGAGI. Deletions cut 0 bases from V and 1 base from J, with 7 bases between. CDR3 DNA sequence: TGTGCCAGCAGTTACTCGACGGAGTCCTACGAGCAGTACTTC. The encoded protein is CASSYSTESYEQYF.

Written as DNA, the CDR3 is TGTGCCATCACTAATAGCGGGAGGGTCTACAATGAGCAGTTCTTC. This encodes CAITNSGRVYNEQFF. This chain links TRBV10-3 with TRBJ2-1, with 11 bases aligning to TRBD2. This CDR3 spans 15 amino acids. Germline values: CDR1 ENHRY, CDR2 SYGVKD. Unmatched junction bases numbered 5, after V lost 7 bases and J lost 3 bases.

The V and J genes are TRBV6-2 or TRBV6-3 and TRBJ2-5, with 7 bases that match TRBD1. The germline V gene encodes CDR1 MNHEY and CDR2 SVGEGT. V lost 4 bases to trimming and J lost 4 bases; unmatched junction nucleotides: 15. CDR3 length: 17 residues. The CDR3 DNA reads as TGTGCCAGCAGTTCGATCGACAGGGCGGGCGGATTAGAGACCCAGTACTTC. It is translated as CASSSIDRAGGLETQYF.

This clonotype was seen a handful of times. The rearrangement joins TRBV21-1 to TRBJ2-5; no check of the table's D call, TRBD1, against the DNA was made. TRBV21-1 is shown as a pseudogene. This CDR3 has 14 residues. CDR3 in amino acids: CASTLGHPQETQYF. For the CDR3, the DNA is TGTGCCAGCACCCTTGGACACCCCCAAGAGACCCAGTACTTC.

The gene calls are TRBV20-1 and TRBJ1-3; 8 nucleotides align to TRBD1. V shed 4 bases and J 0 bases; nucleotides not matched to a gene: 2. CDR3 length: 14 residues. Germline values: CDR1 DFQATT, CDR2 SNEGSKA (reference sequence). The CDR3 nucleotides are TGCAGTGCTACCCAGGGGGCCTCTGGAAACACCATATATTTT. Amino acid sequence: CSATQGASGNTIYF.

This clonotype was detected once. This chain uses TRBV16 with TRBJ2-7, with a possible D match to TRBD1 (5 bases). Germline CDR1 reads KGHSY; CDR2 reads FQNENV. The CDR3 sequence is 14 residues long. Between the trimmed V and J ends, which lost 0 bases and 5 bases, there was a span of 11 bases. This CDR3 reads CASSQSATQDEQYF. The CDR3 DNA is TGTGCCAGCAGCCAATCAGCAACACAGGACGAGCAGTACTTC.

The rearrangement joins TRBV6-1 to TRBJ1-6; 8 bases align to TRBD1. CDR1 is MNHNS and CDR2 is SASEGT in the germline V gene. The CDR3 runs to 17 residues. The ends lost 6 bases at V and 5 bases at J; junction bases unmatched: 12. Here the CDR3 DNA reads TGTGCCAGCAGGCGGCCTGGACAGGGCGATCATAATTCACCCCTCCACTTT. This gives the protein CASRRPGQGDHNSPLHF.

The V and J genes are TRBV7-2 and TRBJ2-7, with 12 positions matching TRBD2. The V and J ends lost 1 base and 5 bases, in that order; junction bases with no gene match: 3. Per the germline V gene, CDR1 is SGHTA and CDR2 is FQGNSA. The length of the CDR3 is 15 residues. CDR3 in DNA: TGTGCCAGCAGCTTAGAACTAGCGGGAGGCCACGAGCAGTACTTC. It codes for CASSLELAGGHEQYF.

This clonotype was counted a few times. The chain is built from TRBV7-6 and TRBJ1-1; 7 nucleotides line up with TRBD1. The CDR3 consists of 14 residues. Germline trimming cut 5 bases from V and 0 bases from J; bases unmatched to any gene: 3. Germline V gene sequence: CDR1 SGHVS, CDR2 FNYEAQ. CDR3: CASSQGQVNTEAFF. The CDR3 DNA is TGTGCCAGCAGCCAAGGACAGGTGAACACTGAAGCTTTCTTT.

V is TRBV18 and J is TRBJ1-6, with a possible D match to TRBD1 (6 bases). V dropped 5 bases and J dropped 9 bases, with 14 bases sitting between them. The CDR3 is 14 residues long. The germline gives CDR1 KGHSH, CDR2 LQKENI. As DNA, the CDR3 is TGTGCCAGCTCATCCACAGGGACGGGTTCACCCCTCCACTTT. It encodes CASSSTGTGSPLHF.

In this sample, this clonotype turned up a few times. V usage is TRBV6-1 and J usage is TRBJ2-3, with TRBD1 matching 9 bases. The CDR3 spans 13 residues. V lost 5 bases, J lost 6 bases, and 3 bases stayed unmatched. CDR1 is MNHNS and CDR2 is SASEGT in the germline V gene. The CDR3 nucleotides are TGTGCCAGCAGTACAGACAGGGGGGATACGCAGTATTTT. Amino acid sequence: CASSTDRGDTQYF.

This sequence joins TRBV11-1 and TRBJ2-7; 12 bases agree with TRBD2. Per germline, CDR1 SGHAT and CDR2 FQDESV (reference sequence). V lost 5 bases and J lost 2; bases outside the gene matches: 4. This CDR3 spans 15 amino acids. This chain's CDR3 is CASSTASGRAYEQYF. The DNA for the CDR3 is TGTGCCAGCAGCACAGCTAGCGGGAGGGCCTACGAGCAGTACTTC.

Only a few counts were recorded for this clonotype. The rearrangement uses TRBV6-1 and TRBJ1-5; D is uncertain. The CDR3 runs 15 residues. V lost 2 bases and J lost 0, with 8 bases in between. Germline V gives CDR1 MNHNS, CDR2 SASEGT. The CDR3 region is CASSESPNSNQPQHF. In DNA, the CDR3 is TGTGCCAGCAGTGAATCCCCGAATAGCAATCAGCCCCAGCATTTT.

This chain's CDR3 is CASSFGVAASSYEQYF. The CDR3, as DNA: TGTGCCAGCAGCTTTGGGGTCGCGGCAAGCTCCTACGAGCAGTACTTC. The rearrangement joins TRBV7-8 to TRBJ2-7; no definite D call. The CDR3 sequence is 16 residues long. V was shortened by 3 bases and J by 0 bases, with 15 bases between the two germline ends. From germline, CDR1 is SGHVS and CDR2 FQNEAQ.

The V and J genes are TRBV7-8 and TRBJ1-1, with D unclear. CDR3 size: 14 residues. V was shortened by 5 bases and J by 8 bases, with 18 bases between the two germline ends. Germline loops: CDR1 SGHVS, CDR2 FQNEAQ. The CDR3 coding sequence is TGTGCCAGCAGCGAGGGCCCGACGCGGACCGAAGCTTTCTTT. The encoded protein is CASSEGPTRTEAFF. Complete variable domain (other parts from reference TRBV7-8 and TRBJ1-1): GAGVSQSPRYKVAKRGQDVALRCDPISGHVSLFWYQQALGQGPEFLTYFQNEAQLDKSGLPSDRFFAERPEGSVSTLKIQRTQQEDSAVYLCASSEGPTRTEAFFGQGTRLTVV.

The V call is TRBV6-1, the J call TRBJ2-5; no reliable D call. V lost 6 bases and J lost 5, with 10 bases in between. Looked up from germline, CDR1 is MNHNS and CDR2 is SASEGT. The CDR3 has 12 amino acids. The CDR3 nucleotides are TGTGCCAGCAGCCGCCTTGGGGAGACCCAGTACTTC. Translation: CASSRLGETQYF.

This clonotype was observed a few times. J is TRBJ1-1 and V is TRBV5-4; D remains ambiguous. This CDR3 region has 13 residues. Germline CDR1 reads SGHNT; CDR2 reads YYREEE (reference sequence). V shed 4 bases and J shed 3 bases, with 10 bases lying between them. CDR3 in amino acids: CASSLDTYTEAFF. The CDR3, as DNA: TGTGCCAGCAGCCTTGACACCTACACTGAAGCTTTCTTT.

This clonotype was seen a handful of times. The CDR3 coding sequence is TGTGCCAGCAGTTCATCGGGACAGGGGGAAAGGGGCTATGGCTACACCTTC. Protein product: CASSSSGQGERGYGYTF. The chain is built from TRBV27 and TRBJ1-2; 11 positions agree with TRBD1. Germline CDR1 reads MNHEY; CDR2 reads SMNVEV (reference sequence). V lost 4 bases and J lost 4; bases outside the gene matches: 11. This CDR3 spans 17 amino acids.

This clonotype was detected only a few times. V usage is TRBV20-1 and J usage is TRBJ2-5; 12 nucleotides agree with TRBD1. Germline CDR1 is DFQATT and CDR2 is SNEGSKA (reference sequence). V lost 6 bases, J lost 5 bases, and 13 bases stayed unmatched. This CDR3 is 16 amino acids long. CDR3 DNA sequence: TGCAGTGCCCGCGGGGGCCGGGACAGGGGGCTGGAGACCCAGTACTTC. This sequence encodes CSARGGRDRGLETQYF.

This clonotype appeared a few times. The chain links TRBV27 to TRBJ1-6; D ambiguous. Germline V gene data show CDR1 as MNHEY and CDR2 as SMNVEV (reference sequence). Trimming shortened V by 2 bases and J by 6 bases, and 2 bases separated the two germline ends. This CDR3 region has 12 residues. The CDR3 region has the DNA TGTGCCAGCAGTTTACTTAATTCACCCCTCCACTTT. Protein product: CASSLLNSPLHF.

The sample holds a few counts of this clonotype. The rearrangement uses TRBV20-1 and TRBJ2-7; perhaps TRBD1 as D (5 bases). CDR3 size: 16 residues. Germline V gives CDR1 DFQATT, CDR2 SNEGSKA (reference sequence). The V end lost 3 bases, the J end lost 7 bases, and 25 bases lay between the germline ends. The CDR3 spells CSARSVTAMIYEEQYF. CDR3 DNA: TGCAGTGCTAGGTCGGTGACAGCGATGATCTACGAGGAGCAGTACTTC.

This rearrangement joins TRBV20-1 to TRBJ2-5, with D perhaps TRBD1 (5 bases). The V end lost 2 bases, the J end lost 5 bases, and 15 bases lay between the germline ends. Germline V gene data show CDR1 as DFQATT and CDR2 as SNEGSKA (reference sequence). This CDR3 comprises 14 residues. The CDR3 is CSARFPGYGETQYF. CDR3 coding DNA: TGCAGTGCTAGATTTCCAGGGTACGGGGAGACCCAGTACTTC.

This clonotype turned up a few times. J is TRBJ1-1 and V is TRBV6-1; D may be TRBD1 (6 bases). Germline V CDR1 and CDR2: MNHNS, SASEGT. The ends were cut back, 0 bases at V and 5 bases at J, with 10 bases in the middle. This CDR3 comprises 14 residues. The CDR3 nucleotides are TGTGCCAGCAGTGAAGCCCCAGGGGAAACTGAAGCTTTCTTT. Residues: CASSEAPGETEAFF.

The CDR3 reads CASKSPGTGLTGELFF. In DNA form, the CDR3 reads TGTGCCAGCAAATCCCCCGGGACAGGGCTCACCGGGGAGCTGTTTTTT. The chain uses TRBV28 and TRBJ2-2; TRBD1 aligns across 9 bases. After removal of 7 bases from V and 4 bases from J, the junction contained 10 bases not matched to a gene. From germline, CDR1 is MDHEN and CDR2 SYDVKM. The CDR3 extends over 16 amino acids.

The gene calls are TRBV29-1 and TRBJ2-1; 8 bases map to TRBD1. V trimming: 4 bases; J trimming: 5 bases; junction bases outside the gene matches: 13. The CDR3 totals 16 residues. In germline, CDR1 is SQVTM, CDR2 ANQGSEA. The CDR3 region is CSVAPMTGVTHNEQFF. CDR3 DNA: TGCAGCGTTGCCCCCATGACAGGGGTAACCCACAATGAGCAGTTCTTC.

The V gene is TRBV21-1, the J gene TRBJ2-5; the table's D call, TRBD1, was not checked against the DNA. TRBV21-1 is recorded as a pseudogene. The CDR3 is 16 residues long. Written as DNA, the CDR3 is TGTGCCAGCAGGAAAGGGGCAGGGGGACTCCAAGAGACCCAGTACTTC. Translation: CASRKGAGGLQETQYF.

This sequence joins TRBV27 and TRBJ2-5; 9 bases agree with TRBD2. V lost 6 bases and J lost 5; bases outside the gene matches: 10. CDR3 length: 15 amino acids. Germline V lookup: CDR1 MNHEY, CDR2 SMNVEV (reference sequence). This chain's CDR3 is CASRRRGLARETQYF. In nucleotides, the CDR3 is TGTGCCAGCAGGCGACGGGGACTAGCTCGTGAGACCCAGTACTTC.

The chain is built from TRBV19 and TRBJ1-1, with TRBD1 identical over 7 bases. Germline V gives CDR1 LNHDA, CDR2 SQIVND (reference sequence). V lost 2 bases, J lost 4 bases, and 4 bases stayed unmatched. CDR3 length: 14 residues. CDR3 bases: TGTGCCAGTAGTATACTCAGGGGGGGCACTGAAGCTTTCTTT. Amino acid sequence: CASSILRGGTEAFF.

The chain employs TRBV6-5 and TRBJ2-7; D might be TRBD1 (6 bases). The V and J ends lost 2 bases and 0 bases respectively, with 17 bases between them. The CDR3 contains 17 residues. Germline CDR1 MNHEY, CDR2 SVGAGI. CDR3 in amino acids: CASSYLTSRDTSYEQYF. The CDR3 DNA follows: TGTGCCAGCAGTTACCTTACTTCACGGGACACCTCCTACGAGCAGTACTTC.